This T cell receptor beta chain comes out of a study of Graves' ophthalmopathy and Graves' hyperthyroidism. With 5 bases clipped from V and 6 bases from J, the junction kept 2 bases outside the gene matches. Germline assignment: CDR1 ENHRY and CDR2 SYGVKD. The CDR3 is 12 amino acids. RNA transcripts served as template for amplifying TCR beta CDR3 sequences. Investigators did first-round RT-PCR with HTBI primers, then second-round multiplex PCR. TCRdb analysed the multiplex PCR reads with MiXCR anew, one entry per CDR3 protein. The data contain about 640,000 distinct CDR3 sequences, about two fifths of them singletons. This clonotype was seen repeatedly, ten times or more.

The chain combines TRBV10-3 with TRBJ1-1; 8 positions agree with TRBD1. The TCR was taken from an adult man with Graves' ophthalmopathy. The sequencing sample was made of peripheral blood. The CDR3 spells CAISQGAAEAFF. DNA of the CDR3: TGTGCCATCAGTCAGGGGGCAGCTGAAGCTTTCTTT.